These 25 T cell receptor beta chains came from one sample sequenced in a study of post-analysis software for immune sequencing data. General study points: Compared with controls, patients had more of about 5 TRBV segments, including TRBV5-6, TRBV5-1 and TRBV20-1.

For these receptors, no antigen is known. Researchers reported that TCR beta cDNA libraries carried unique molecular identifiers. A single record per CDR3 protein comes from TCRdb applying MiXCR to the PCR reads. The sample has 250,000 to 300,000 distinct CDR3 sequences, 36% seen once. The sequencing input was blood. The receptors were sampled from a girl under 18 with multiple sclerosis.

This clonotype was observed many times. V usage is TRBV7-6 and J usage is TRBJ2-6, with TRBD2 matching 10 bases. CDR3 length: 19 amino acids. From germline, CDR1 is SGHVS and CDR2 FNYEAQ. Trimming cost V 2 bases and J 1 base; bases outside gene matches: 8. The CDR3 sequence: CASSLRLAGARSGANVLTF. The CDR3 DNA reads TGTGCCAGCAGCTTACGGCTAGCGGGAGCGAGGTCTGGGGCCAACGTCCTGACTTTC.

Only a few counts were recorded for this clonotype. A much larger clone lies one base from this, so it may be a read error. V and J are TRBV5-1 and TRBJ2-1; 12 bases map to TRBD2. The CDR3 spans 15 residues. Germline V gene sequence: CDR1 SGHRS, CDR2 YFSETQ. The CDR3 DNA sequence: TGCGCCGGCAGTCAGACTAGCGGGAGTGGTAGTGAGCAGTTCTTC. Translated, it gives CAGSQTSGSGSEQFF.

This clonotype was seen at least ten times. J is TRBJ2-5 and V is TRBV5-1, with D possibly being TRBD1 (6 bases). The length of the CDR3 is 17 residues. CDR1 SGHRS and CDR2 YFSETQ come from the germline V gene. With 0 bases removed from V and 2 bases from J, the gap between germline ends came to 17 bases. The CDR3 region has the DNA TGCGCCAGCAGCTTGGGAGCCGGACAGCGACTTCAAGAGACCCAGTACTTC. Protein: CASSLGAGQRLQETQYF.

Worth noting for this clonotype: This may stem from a read error, because a much larger clone lies one nucleotide away. The CDR3: CASSLVGQAYNEQCF. The CDR3 DNA follows: TGTGCCAGCAGCTTGGTGGGACAGGCTTACAATGAGCAGTGCTTC. The rearrangement joins TRBV5-5 to TRBJ2-1; 8 nucleotides match TRBD1. CDR3 length: 15 amino acids. The germline V gene has CDR1 SGHKS and CDR2 YYEKEE (reference sequence).

Notes on this clonotype: A much larger clone differs by one base, so this may be a read error. The chain is built from TRBV12-3 or TRBV12-4 and TRBJ1-6, with 10 bases fitting TRBD1. CDR3 size: 16 residues. CDR3 protein: CVSSRARDRGNSPLHF. The CDR3 bases are TGTGTCAGCTCACGGGCCCGGGACAGGGGTAATTCACCCCTCCACTTT.

This clonotype showed up just a few times. Just one base apart from a much larger clone, this may be a read error. This chain joins TRBV18 and TRBJ2-5, with 13 positions matching TRBD2. The CDR3 spans 15 residues. Germline V gene sequence: CDR1 KGHSH, CDR2 LQKENI. Trimming took 3 bases from V and 11 from J; bases not matched to a gene: 9. The CDR3 region is CASSPTSGRSGEQYF. CDR3 nucleotides: TGTGCCAGCTCACCGACTAGCGGGAGGAGTGGTGAGCAGTACTTC.

This clonotype appeared many times. This CDR3 is CASRAGRTSGRNEQFF. In DNA form, the CDR3 reads TGTGCCAGCAGGGCGGGAAGGACTAGCGGGAGGAATGAGCAGTTCTTC. This chain connects TRBV6-5 to TRBJ2-1; 14 positions match TRBD2. The V segment lost 6 bases and the J segment 7 bases; nucleotides outside the gene matches: 8. Germline CDR1 reads MNHEY; CDR2 reads SVGAGI. CDR3 length: 16 amino acids.

The rearrangement joins TRBV6-2 or TRBV6-3 to TRBJ1-5; D unresolved. This CDR3 spans 13 amino acids. V lost 6 bases, J lost 7 bases, and 13 bases lay in between. From germline, CDR1 is MNHEY and CDR2 SVGEGT. The CDR3: CASSKGINQPQHF. CDR3 in DNA: TGTGCCAGCAGCAAAGGAATAAACCAGCCCCAGCATTTT.

With regard to this clonotype: This clone may be a read error of a much larger clone one base away. The chain combines TRBV24-1 with TRBJ2-1, with TRBD2 matching 7 bases. The DNA end is more similar to TRBJ2-7, so the J call may be wrong. From germline, CDR1 is KGHDR and CDR2 SFDVKD. The CDR3 has 15 residues. The DNA of the CDR3 is TGTGCCACCAGTGGAGACGGGAGGTCCTACAATGAGCAGTACTTC. Residues: CATSGDGRSYNEQYF.

A few counts support this clonotype. The V and J genes are TRBV5-1 and TRBJ1-1, with a tentative D call TRBD1 (5 bases). This CDR3 is 16 amino acids long. Germline CDR1 SGHRS, CDR2 YFSETQ. V was clipped by 0 bases and J by 4 bases, with 16 bases between them. CDR3 sequence: CASSLDEGWQSTEAFF. CDR3 sequence (DNA): TGCGCCAGCAGCTTGGATGAGGGGTGGCAGTCCACTGAAGCTTTCTTT.

This clonotype occurred a few times. Given a much more abundant clone one base away, this may be a read error. The chain has TRBV29-1 and TRBJ2-1; D remains unclear. CDR1 is SQVTM, CDR2 ANQGSEA, per germline. This CDR3 has 13 residues. Trimming cost V 4 bases and J 1 base, with 8 bases left between them. CDR3 residues: CSVGGQSYNEQFF. CDR3 DNA: TGCAGCGTTGGAGGTCAGTCCTACAATGAGCAGTTCTTC.

This clonotype was detected many times. The chain carries TRBV6-1 and TRBJ1-5; D unresolved. The V gene's germline CDR1 is MNHNS and CDR2 SASEGT. This CDR3 region has 15 residues. The V and J ends lost 2 bases and 3 bases respectively, with 11 bases between them. CDR3 loop: CASSELEGFNQPQHF. The CDR3 nucleotides are TGTGCCAGCAGTGAACTCGAGGGCTTCAATCAGCCCCAGCATTTT.

V usage is TRBV5-1 and J usage is TRBJ2-2, with D tentatively TRBD1 or TRBD2 (5 bases each). Trimming pared 2 bases from V and 2 bases from J, leaving 19 bases between. Germline CDR1 and CDR2: SGHRS and YFSETQ. The CDR3 has 18 residues. CDR3 residues: CASSFGTLGLGNTGELFF. CDR3 nucleotide sequence: TGCGCCAGCAGCTTCGGGACCCTCGGTCTGGGAAACACCGGGGAGCTGTTTTTT.

Concerning this clonotype: Just one base apart from a much larger clone, this may be a read error. The V gene is TRBV18, the J gene TRBJ2-7, with 8 bases aligning to TRBD2. The CDR3 is made up of 13 amino acids. V dropped 3 bases and J dropped 7; count of bases not matched to a gene: 5. Germline V gene data show CDR1 as KGHSH and CDR2 as LQKENI. The CDR3 loop reads CASSPGLEGEQYF. The CDR3 nucleotides are TGTGCCAGCTCACCGGGACTAGAAGGTGAGCAGTACTTC.

The rearrangement uses TRBV10-2 and TRBJ1-5, with D possibly matching TRBD1 (5 bases). Germline V gene sequence: CDR1 WSHSY, CDR2 SAAADI. CDR3 size: 15 residues. With 6 bases removed from V and 2 bases from J, the gap between germline ends came to 14 bases. The CDR3 spells CASRSGGGRNQPQHF. The CDR3, as DNA: TGCGCCAGCAGATCCGGGGGGGGACGCAATCAGCCCCAGCATTTT.

This clonotype was recorded at least ten times. The chain is built from TRBV3-1 and TRBJ2-1, with 7 bases that match TRBD2. CDR3 length: 16 residues. The trim removed 4 bases at V and 0 bases at J, leaving 6 bases unmatched. CDR1 and CDR2 (germline): LGHDT, YNNKEL (reference sequence). CDR3 sequence (DNA): TGTGCCAGCAGCCTTAGAGCGGGGCTCTCCTACAATGAGCAGTTCTTC. Protein: CASSLRAGLSYNEQFF.

The rearrangement joins TRBV27 to TRBJ2-7, with D maybe TRBD1 (6 bases). CDR1 is MNHEY, CDR2 SMNVEV, per germline (reference sequence). This CDR3 spans 15 amino acids. V lost 6 bases and J 0 bases, leaving 15 bases between the germline ends. DNA for the CDR3: TGTGCCAGCAGAACAGGGATTCTAAGCTCCTACGAGCAGTACTTC. The encoded protein is CASRTGILSSYEQYF.

This clonotype has a count of ten or more. The CDR3 DNA reads as TGCGCCAGCAGCTTGGATGGGCTCAAAAACATTCAGTACTTC. Translated, it gives CASSLDGLKNIQYF. The genes are TRBV5-1 and TRBJ2-4; D remains ambiguous. V lost 0 bases, J lost 3 bases, and 7 bases lay in between. Germline CDR1 SGHRS, CDR2 YFSETQ. The CDR3 extends over 14 amino acids.

This clonotype showed up just a few times. This rearrangement joins TRBV19 to TRBJ1-2; TRBD1 matches at 7 bases. The CDR3 is 19 amino acids. Trimming cost V 5 bases and J 6 bases; bases outside gene matches: 24. CDR1 LNHDA and CDR2 SQIVND come from the germline V gene (reference sequence). In DNA form, the CDR3 reads TGTGCCAGTAGTTGGACAGGCCTTCTAAGCGGTCTCCACAGCGATGGCTACACCTTC. Protein product: CASSWTGLLSGLHSDGYTF.

The sample holds many counts of this clonotype. The chain recombines TRBV24-1 with TRBJ2-1, with 7 bases aligning to TRBD2. The trim removed 9 bases at V and 9 bases at J, leaving 10 bases unmatched. From germline, CDR1 is KGHDR and CDR2 SFDVKD. CDR3 size: 13 residues. The CDR3 is CATAGLRGGEQFF. CDR3 nucleotide sequence: TGTGCCACCGCGGGACTCCGCGGGGGTGAGCAGTTCTTC.

This clonotype was seen a handful of times. The rearrangement links TRBV11-1 to TRBJ2-5, with TRBD2 matching over 13 bases. The closer fit of TRBJ2-7 to the DNA end suggests the J call may be wrong. This CDR3 spans 17 amino acids. Germline values: CDR1 SGHAT, CDR2 FQDESV (reference sequence). The CDR3 protein is CASSPGLAGEVFYEQYF. The DNA for the CDR3 is TGTGCCAGCAGCCCTGGACTAGCGGGAGAGGTTTTCTACGAGCAGTACTTC.

Concerning this clonotype itself: With a much larger clone just one base away, this may be a read error. The J gene is TRBJ2-7, the V gene TRBV27; possible D gene TRBD1, 6 bases. This CDR3 has 18 amino acids. Germline values: CDR1 MNHEY, CDR2 SMNVEV (reference sequence). CDR3 protein: CANLTNRELEIGSCEQYF. In nucleotides, the CDR3 is TGTGCCAACTTAACAAACAGGGAGCTCGAGATAGGGTCCTGCGAGCAGTACTTC.

V and J are TRBV20-1 and TRBJ2-3; D call uncertain. The CDR3 sequence is 11 residues long. The germline V gene has CDR1 DFQATT and CDR2 SNEGSKA (reference sequence). The V end was cut by 4 bases, the J end by 2 bases, with 4 bases between. CDR3: CSATYTDTQYF. In nucleotides, the CDR3 is TGCAGTGCTACGTACACAGATACGCAGTATTTT.

A remark on this clonotype: A read error may produce the germline difference seen at one junction end. The rearrangement uses TRBV12-3 or TRBV12-4 and TRBJ1-1; possibly TRBD1 for D (6 bases). The CDR3 spans 12 residues. The CDR3 protein is CASSFQGTETFF. The CDR3 DNA follows: TGTGCCAGCAGTTTTCAGGGGACTGAAACTTTCTTT.

The chain uses TRBV12-3 or TRBV12-4 and TRBJ2-7; a weak D match, TRBD1 (5 bases). The CDR3 is 15 residues long. V was cut by 4 bases and J by 7 bases, with 20 bases left in between. The CDR3 loop reads CASSSSQGLGWEQYF. The CDR3 nucleotides read TGTGCCAGCAGTTCCTCTCAGGGTCTTGGATGGGAGCAGTACTTC.